The clone carrying this T cell receptor beta chain was found many times. Germline V gene lookup returns CDR1 SGHTA and CDR2 FQGTGA. V dropped 6 bases and J dropped 6 bases, with 14 bases sitting between them. CDR3 length equals 14 residues. Via MiXCR, TCRdb re-called the 5' RACE reads, giving one row per CDR3 protein. Here the sample spans 40,000 to 45,000 distinct CDR3 sequences, under 7.5% being singletons. The sample originates from a study of early T cells in non-severe SARS-CoV-2 infection. Source: whole blood, taken at baseline. The source of this sequence is an adult who was a healthcare worker with PCR-confirmed SARS-CoV-2 infection or an uninfected control (not recorded which). The chain recombines TRBV7-3 with TRBJ2-2, with D tentatively TRBD1 or TRBD2 (5 bases each). CDR3 region: CASSSGPQSGELFF. The CDR3 DNA sequence: TGTGCCAGCAGTTCGGGGCCGCAGTCCGGGGAGCTGTTTTTT. The variable domain in full, completed from reference TRBV7-3 and TRBJ2-2, reads GAGVSQTPSNKVTEKGKYVELRCDPISGHTALYWYRQSLGQGPEFLIYFQGTGAADDSGLPNDRFFAVRPEGSVSTLKIQRTERGDSAVYLCASSSGPQSGELFFGEGSRLTVL.